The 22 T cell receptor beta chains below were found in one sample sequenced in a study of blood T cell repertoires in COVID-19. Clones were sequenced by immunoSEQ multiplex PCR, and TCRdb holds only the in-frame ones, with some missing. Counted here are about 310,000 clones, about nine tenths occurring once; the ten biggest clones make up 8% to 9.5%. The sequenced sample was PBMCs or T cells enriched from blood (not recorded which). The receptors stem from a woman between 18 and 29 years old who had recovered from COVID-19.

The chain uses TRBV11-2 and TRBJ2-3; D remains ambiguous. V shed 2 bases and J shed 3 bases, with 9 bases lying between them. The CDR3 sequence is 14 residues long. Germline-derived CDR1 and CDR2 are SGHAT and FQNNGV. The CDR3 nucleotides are TGTGCCAGCAGCTTAAATCCGGTGACAGATACGCAGTATTTT. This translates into CASSLNPVTDTQYF. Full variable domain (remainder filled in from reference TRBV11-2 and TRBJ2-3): EAGVAQSPRYKIIEKRQSVAFWCNPISGHATLYWYQQILGQGPKLLIQFQNNGVVDDSQLPKDRFSAERLKGVDSTLKIQPAKLEDSAVYLCASSLNPVTDTQYFGPGTRLTVL.

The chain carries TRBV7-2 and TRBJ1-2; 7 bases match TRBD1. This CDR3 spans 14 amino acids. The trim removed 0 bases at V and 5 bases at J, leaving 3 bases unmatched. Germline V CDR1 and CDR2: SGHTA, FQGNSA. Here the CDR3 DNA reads TGTGCCAGCAGCTTAGCACAGGGGTCATATGGCTACACCTTC. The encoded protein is CASSLAQGSYGYTF.

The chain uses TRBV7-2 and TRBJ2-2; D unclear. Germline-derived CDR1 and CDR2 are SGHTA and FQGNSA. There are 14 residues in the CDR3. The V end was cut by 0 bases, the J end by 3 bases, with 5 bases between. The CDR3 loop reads CASSLARDTGELFF. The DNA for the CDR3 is TGTGCCAGCAGCTTAGCGCGAGACACCGGGGAGCTGTTTTTT.

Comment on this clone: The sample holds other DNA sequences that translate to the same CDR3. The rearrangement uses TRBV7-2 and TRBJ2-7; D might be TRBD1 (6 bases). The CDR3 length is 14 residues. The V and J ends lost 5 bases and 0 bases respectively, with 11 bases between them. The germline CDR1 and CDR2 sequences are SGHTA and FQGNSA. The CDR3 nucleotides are TGTGCCAGCAGCCCTCGACAGGCCTCCTACGAGCAGTACTTC. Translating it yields CASSPRQASYEQYF.

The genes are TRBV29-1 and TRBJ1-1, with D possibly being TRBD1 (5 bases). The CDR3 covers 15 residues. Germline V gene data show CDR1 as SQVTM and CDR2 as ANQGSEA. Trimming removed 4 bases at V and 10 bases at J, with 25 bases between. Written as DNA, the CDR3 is TGCAGCGTTGGAACGGATGTGGGAACGGGGACTTTAGCTTTCTTT. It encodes CSVGTDVGTGTLAFF.

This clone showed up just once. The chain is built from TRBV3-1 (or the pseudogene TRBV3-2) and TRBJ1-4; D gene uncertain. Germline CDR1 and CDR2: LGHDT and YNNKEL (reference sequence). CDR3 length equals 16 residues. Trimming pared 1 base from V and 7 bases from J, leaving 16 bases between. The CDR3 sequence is CASSQAPGSLGEKLFF. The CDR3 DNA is TGTGCCAGCAGCCAAGCTCCAGGCAGTCTGGGTGAAAAACTGTTTTTT.

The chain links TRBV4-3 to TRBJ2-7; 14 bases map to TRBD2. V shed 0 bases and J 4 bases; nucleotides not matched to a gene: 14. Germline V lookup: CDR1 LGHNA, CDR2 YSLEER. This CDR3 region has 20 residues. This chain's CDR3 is CASSQEGVTGLAGEGYEQYF. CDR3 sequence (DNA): TGCGCCAGCAGCCAAGAAGGGGTAACGGGACTAGCGGGAGAAGGGTACGAGCAGTACTTC.

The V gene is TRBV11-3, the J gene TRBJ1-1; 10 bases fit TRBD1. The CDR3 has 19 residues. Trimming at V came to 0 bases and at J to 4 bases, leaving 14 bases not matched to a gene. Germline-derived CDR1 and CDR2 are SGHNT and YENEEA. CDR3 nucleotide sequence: TGTGCCAGCAGCTTAGATCGAATCCCTCCGGGACAGGGGTGCACTGAAGCTTTCTTT. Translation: CASSLDRIPPGQGCTEAFF.

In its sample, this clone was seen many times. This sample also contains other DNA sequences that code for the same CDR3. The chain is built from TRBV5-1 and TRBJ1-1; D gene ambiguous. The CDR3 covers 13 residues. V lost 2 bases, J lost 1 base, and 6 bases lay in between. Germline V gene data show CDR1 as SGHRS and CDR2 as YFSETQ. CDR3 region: CASSFPGNTEAFF. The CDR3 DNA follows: TGCGCCAGCAGCTTCCCAGGGAACACTGAAGCTTTCTTT.

The CDR3 protein is CSVHGVAGGYNEQFF. DNA for the CDR3: TGCAGTGTTCACGGGGTAGCGGGGGGATACAATGAGCAGTTCTTC. The rearrangement links TRBV29-1 to TRBJ2-1, with 10 positions matching TRBD2. There are 15 residues in the CDR3. Looked up from germline, CDR1 is SQVTM and CDR2 is ANQGSEA.

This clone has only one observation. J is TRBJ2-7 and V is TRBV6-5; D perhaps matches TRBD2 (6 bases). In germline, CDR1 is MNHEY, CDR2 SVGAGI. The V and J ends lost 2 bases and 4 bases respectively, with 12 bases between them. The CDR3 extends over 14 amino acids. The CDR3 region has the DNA TGTGCCAGCAGTTACGGGGAGGCCTATTACGAGCAGTACTTC. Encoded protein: CASSYGEAYYEQYF.

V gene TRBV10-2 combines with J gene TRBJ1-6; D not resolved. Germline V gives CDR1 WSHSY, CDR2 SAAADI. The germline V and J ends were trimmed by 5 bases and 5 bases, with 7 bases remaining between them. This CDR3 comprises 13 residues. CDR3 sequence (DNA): TGCGCCAGCAGTTACGGTGATAATTCACCCCTCCACTTT. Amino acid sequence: CASSYGDNSPLHF.

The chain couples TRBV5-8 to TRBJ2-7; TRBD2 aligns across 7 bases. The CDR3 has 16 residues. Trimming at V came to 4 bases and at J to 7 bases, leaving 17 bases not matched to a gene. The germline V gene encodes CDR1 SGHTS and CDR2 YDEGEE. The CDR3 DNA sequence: TGTGCCAGCAGCCCGCGACAGATTCTAACGGGGGGTGAGCAGTACTTC. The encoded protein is CASSPRQILTGGEQYF.

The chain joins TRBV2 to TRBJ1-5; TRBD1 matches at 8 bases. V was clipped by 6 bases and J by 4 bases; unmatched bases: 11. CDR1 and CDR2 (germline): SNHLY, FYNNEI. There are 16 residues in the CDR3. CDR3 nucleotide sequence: TGTGCCAGCAGCGAAAGTAGGGACAGGTTAAATCAGCCCCAGCATTTT. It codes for CASSESRDRLNQPQHF.

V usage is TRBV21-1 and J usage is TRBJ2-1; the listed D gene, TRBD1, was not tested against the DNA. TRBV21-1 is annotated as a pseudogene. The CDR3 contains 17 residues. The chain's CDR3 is CASSNNPGQCSYNEQFF. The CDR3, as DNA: TGTGCCAGCAGCAATAACCCGGGACAGTGCTCCTACAATGAGCAGTTCTTC.

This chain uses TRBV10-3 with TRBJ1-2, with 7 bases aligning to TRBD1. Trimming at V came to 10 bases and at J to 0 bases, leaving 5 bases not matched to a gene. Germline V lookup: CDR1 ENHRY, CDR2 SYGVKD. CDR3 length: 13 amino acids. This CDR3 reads CASAGTANYGYTF. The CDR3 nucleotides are TGTGCCAGCGCCGGGACAGCTAACTATGGCTACACCTTC.

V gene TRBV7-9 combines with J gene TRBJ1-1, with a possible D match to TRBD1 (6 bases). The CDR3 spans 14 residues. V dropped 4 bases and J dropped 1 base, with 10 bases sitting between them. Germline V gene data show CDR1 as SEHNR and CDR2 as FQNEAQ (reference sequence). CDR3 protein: CASSYRETNTEAFF. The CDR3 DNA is TGTGCCAGCAGCTACAGGGAAACGAACACTGAAGCTTTCTTT. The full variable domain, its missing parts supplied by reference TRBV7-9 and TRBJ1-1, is DTGVSQNPRHKITKRGQNVTFRCDPISEHNRLYWYRQTLGQGPEFLTYFQNEAQLEKSRLLSDRFSAERPKGSFSTLEIQRTEQGDSAMYLCASSYRETNTEAFFGQGTRLTVV.

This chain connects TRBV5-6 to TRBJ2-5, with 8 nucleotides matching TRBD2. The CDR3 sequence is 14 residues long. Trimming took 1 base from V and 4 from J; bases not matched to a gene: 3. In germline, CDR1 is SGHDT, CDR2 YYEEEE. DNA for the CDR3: TGTGCCAGCAGCTTGCGGGGGGGCCGAGAGACCCAGTACTTC. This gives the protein CASSLRGGRETQYF. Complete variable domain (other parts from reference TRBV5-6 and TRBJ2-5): DAGVTQSPTHLIKTRGQQVTLRCSPKSGHDTVSWYQQALGQGPQFIFQYYEEEERQRGNFPDRFSGHQFPNYSSELNVNALLLGDSALYLCASSLRGGRETQYFGPGTRLLVL.

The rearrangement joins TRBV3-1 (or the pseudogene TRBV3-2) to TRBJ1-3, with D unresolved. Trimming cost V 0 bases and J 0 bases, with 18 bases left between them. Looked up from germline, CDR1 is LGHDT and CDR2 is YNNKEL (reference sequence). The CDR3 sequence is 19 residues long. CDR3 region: CASSQDWASSPVSGNTIYF. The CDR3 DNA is TGTGCCAGCAGCCAAGATTGGGCGAGTTCCCCCGTCTCTGGAAACACCATATATTTT.

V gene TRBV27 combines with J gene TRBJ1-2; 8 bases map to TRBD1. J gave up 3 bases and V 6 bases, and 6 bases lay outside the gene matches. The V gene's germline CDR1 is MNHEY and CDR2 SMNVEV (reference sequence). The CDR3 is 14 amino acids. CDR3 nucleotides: TGTGCCAGCAGCCCGGACAGGGCATACTATGGCTACACCTTC. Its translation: CASSPDRAYYGYTF.

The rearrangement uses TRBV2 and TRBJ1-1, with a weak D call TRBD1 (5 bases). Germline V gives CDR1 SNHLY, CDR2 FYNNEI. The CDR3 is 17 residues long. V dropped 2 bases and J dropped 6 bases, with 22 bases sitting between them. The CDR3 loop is CASSESRMDTRGPEAFF. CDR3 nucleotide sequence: TGTGCCAGCAGTGAATCCCGGATGGACACCCGAGGCCCTGAAGCTTTCTTT.

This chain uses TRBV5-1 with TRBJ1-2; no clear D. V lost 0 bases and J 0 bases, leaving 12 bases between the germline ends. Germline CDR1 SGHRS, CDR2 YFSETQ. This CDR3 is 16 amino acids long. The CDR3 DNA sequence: TGCGCCAGCAGCTTGGCAGTTTTTGGAGCTAACTATGGCTACACCTTC. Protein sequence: CASSLAVFGANYGYTF.